A single sample gave rise to the 12 T cell receptor beta chains below, sequenced in a study of T-cell memory formation after mild COVID-19. MiXCR, applied by TCRdb to the 5' RACE reads, yields one record per CDR3 protein. There are approximately 290,000 distinct CDR3 sequences in the sample; under 8.5% occur only once, and 22% lies in the top ten. Input material: PBMCs or a T cell subset sorted from them (not recorded which). The receptors derive from a man younger than 35 who had mild COVID-19 (a few samples of this study predate the infection). Cell type and time point are not known.

The chain links TRBV20-1 to TRBJ2-5, with D perhaps matching TRBD2 (6 bases). Germline V CDR1 and CDR2: DFQATT, SNEGSKA (reference sequence). The CDR3 is 13 amino acids. The germline V and J ends were trimmed by 1 base and 8 bases, with 14 bases remaining between them. The CDR3 DNA reads as TGCAGTGCTAGAGGGTTCGGCGGGGAAACCCAGTACTTC. It codes for CSARGFGGETQYF.

The gene calls are TRBV3-1 and TRBJ2-3; 9 bases match TRBD1. In germline, CDR1 is LGHDT, CDR2 YNNKEL (reference sequence). The CDR3 consists of 16 residues. The ends lost 5 bases at V and 2 bases at J; junction bases unmatched: 8. DNA of the CDR3: TGTGCCAGCAGCTCCCCGGGACAGGGCCCCACAGATACGCAGTATTTT. It encodes CASSSPGQGPTDTQYF.

This sequence joins TRBV29-1 and TRBJ1-5; D is perhaps TRBD1 (5 bases). The CDR3 length is 13 residues. V dropped 3 bases and J dropped 7 bases, with 13 bases sitting between them. Germline CDR1 is SQVTM and CDR2 is ANQGSEA. In nucleotides, the CDR3 is TGCAGCGTTGAGGCGGGTCGGGGGCAGCCCCAGCATTTT. Translation gives CSVEAGRGQPQHF.

The chain joins TRBV28 to TRBJ2-4; 8 nucleotides agree with TRBD2. The ends lost 8 bases at V and 5 bases at J; junction bases unmatched: 5. The CDR3 contains 13 residues. Germline CDR1 and CDR2: MDHEN and SYDVKM. In DNA, the CDR3 is TGTGCCAGCGGAGCACTAGCGGAAAACATTCAGTACTTC. Translating gives CASGALAENIQYF.

In its sample, this clonotype was seen a few times. The chain combines TRBV20-1 with TRBJ2-5; D remains ambiguous. The CDR3 is 13 residues long. The germline CDR1 and CDR2 sequences are DFQATT and SNEGSKA (reference sequence). With 0 bases removed from V and 6 bases from J, the gap between germline ends came to 11 bases. Here the CDR3 reads CSARDPGWQTQYF. In DNA form, the CDR3 reads TGCAGTGCTAGAGATCCCGGGTGGCAGACCCAGTACTTC.

This clonotype was recorded at least ten times. This chain uses TRBV7-3 with TRBJ1-2; D is ambiguous. This CDR3 has 13 amino acids. The V and J ends lost 0 bases and 4 bases respectively, with 6 bases between them. Germline V gene data show CDR1 as SGHTA and CDR2 as FQGTGA. The CDR3 DNA is TGTGCCAGCAGCTTAACCGGCAGCTATGGCTACACCTTC. Encoded protein: CASSLTGSYGYTF.

This clonotype occurred a few times. The V and J genes are TRBV20-1 and TRBJ2-3, with 9 bases matching TRBD2. Germline trimming cut 1 base from V and 4 bases from J; bases unmatched to any gene: 6. This CDR3 has 15 amino acids. Germline V CDR1 and CDR2: DFQATT, SNEGSKA (reference sequence). The DNA for the CDR3 is TGCAGTGCTAGAGTAGGGCGGGGGGGGTCAGATACGCAGTATTTT. Protein product: CSARVGRGGSDTQYF.

The sample holds many counts of this clonotype. V is TRBV6-5 and J is TRBJ1-5; TRBD1 aligns across 7 bases. Germline CDR1 is MNHEY and CDR2 is SVGAGI. The CDR3 loop spans 15 amino acids. J lost 7 bases, V lost 6 bases, and 12 bases had no gene match. The CDR3 DNA reads TGTGCCAGCAGACAGACAGGGTATGGAGGGCAGCCCCAGCATTTT. Encoded protein: CASRQTGYGGQPQHF.

This clonotype was found many times. This rearrangement joins TRBV12-3 or TRBV12-4 to TRBJ2-2; 7 nucleotides match TRBD1. V dropped 6 bases and J dropped 4; count of bases not matched to a gene: 2. The CDR3 contains 13 residues. CDR3 residues: CASRQGSTGELFF. The DNA of the CDR3 is TGTGCCAGCAGACAGGGGAGCACCGGGGAGCTGTTTTTT.

J is TRBJ1-4 and V is TRBV12-3 or TRBV12-4, with 8 bases matching TRBD1. The ends lost 6 bases at V and 3 bases at J; junction bases unmatched: 3. The CDR3 loop spans 14 amino acids. CDR3 sequence: CASRPTGANEKLFF. CDR3 nucleotide sequence: TGTGCCAGCAGACCGACAGGGGCTAATGAAAAACTGTTTTTT.

There are many counts of this clonotype. CDR3: CSAWTGNTEAFF. The CDR3 DNA follows: TGCAGTGCTTGGACAGGGAACACTGAAGCTTTCTTT. The rearrangement joins TRBV20-1 to TRBJ1-1; 7 bases are a match to TRBD1. Germline loops: CDR1 DFQATT, CDR2 SNEGSKA (reference sequence). The CDR3 extends over 12 amino acids. With V trimmed by 5 bases and J by 1 base, 1 base remained unmatched.

The sample holds many counts of this clonotype. The V gene is TRBV5-1, the J gene TRBJ2-3; no clear D gene. The CDR3 covers 15 residues. Germline lookup yields CDR1 SGHRS and CDR2 YFSETQ. The V end was cut by 4 bases, the J end by 2 bases, with 14 bases between. CDR3 coding DNA: TGCGCCAGCAGCCAAGAACAGACATACACAGATACGCAGTATTTT. Translation: CASSQEQTYTDTQYF. Together with reference TRBV5-1 and TRBJ2-3, the CDR3 gives the full variable domain: KAGVTQTPRYLIKTRGQQVTLSCSPISGHRSVSWYQQTPGQGLQFLFEYFSETQRNKGNFPGRFSGRQFSNSRSEMNVSTLELGDSALYLCASSQEQTYTDTQYFGPGTRLTVL.